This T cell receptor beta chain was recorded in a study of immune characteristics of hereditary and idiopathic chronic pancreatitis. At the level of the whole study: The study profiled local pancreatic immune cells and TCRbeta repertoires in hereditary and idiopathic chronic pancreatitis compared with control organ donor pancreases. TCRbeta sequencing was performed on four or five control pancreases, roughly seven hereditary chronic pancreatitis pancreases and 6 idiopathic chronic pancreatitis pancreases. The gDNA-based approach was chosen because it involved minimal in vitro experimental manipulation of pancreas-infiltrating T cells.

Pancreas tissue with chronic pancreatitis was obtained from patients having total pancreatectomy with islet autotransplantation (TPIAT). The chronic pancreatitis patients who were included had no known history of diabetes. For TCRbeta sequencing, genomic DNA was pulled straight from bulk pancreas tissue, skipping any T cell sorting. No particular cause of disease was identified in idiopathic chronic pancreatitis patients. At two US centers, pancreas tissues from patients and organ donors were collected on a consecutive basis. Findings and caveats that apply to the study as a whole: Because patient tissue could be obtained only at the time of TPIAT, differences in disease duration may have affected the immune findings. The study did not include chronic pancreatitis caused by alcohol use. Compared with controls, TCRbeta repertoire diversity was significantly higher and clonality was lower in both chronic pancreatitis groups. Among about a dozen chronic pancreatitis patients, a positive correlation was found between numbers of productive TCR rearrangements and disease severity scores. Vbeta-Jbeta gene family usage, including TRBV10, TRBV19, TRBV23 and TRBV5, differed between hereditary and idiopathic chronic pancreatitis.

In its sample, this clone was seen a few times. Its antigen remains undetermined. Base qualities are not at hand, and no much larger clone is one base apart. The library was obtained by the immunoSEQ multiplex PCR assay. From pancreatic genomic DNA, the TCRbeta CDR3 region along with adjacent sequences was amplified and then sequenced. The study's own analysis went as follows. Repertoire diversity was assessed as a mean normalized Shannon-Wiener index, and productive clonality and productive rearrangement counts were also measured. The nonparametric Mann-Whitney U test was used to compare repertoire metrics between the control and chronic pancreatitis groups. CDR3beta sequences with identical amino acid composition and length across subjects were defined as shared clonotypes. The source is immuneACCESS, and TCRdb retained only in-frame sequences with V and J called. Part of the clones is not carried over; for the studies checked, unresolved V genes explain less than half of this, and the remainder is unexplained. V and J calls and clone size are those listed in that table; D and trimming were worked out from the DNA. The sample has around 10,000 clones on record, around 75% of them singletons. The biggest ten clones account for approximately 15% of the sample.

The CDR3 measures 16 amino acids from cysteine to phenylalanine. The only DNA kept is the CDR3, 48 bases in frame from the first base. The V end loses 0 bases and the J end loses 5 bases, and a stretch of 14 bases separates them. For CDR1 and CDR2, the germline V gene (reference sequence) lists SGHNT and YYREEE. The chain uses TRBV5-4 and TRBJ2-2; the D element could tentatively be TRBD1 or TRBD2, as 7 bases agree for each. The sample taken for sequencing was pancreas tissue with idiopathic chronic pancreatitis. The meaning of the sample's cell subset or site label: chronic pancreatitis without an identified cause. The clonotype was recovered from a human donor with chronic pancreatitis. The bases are TGTGCCAGCAGCTTGGTACGACAGGGAGGGACCGGGGAGCTGTTTTTT. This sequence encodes CASSLVRQGGTGELFF.